The clone carrying this T cell receptor (beta chain) was recorded a few times. The CDR3 consists of 16 residues. In germline, CDR1 is KGHDR, CDR2 SFDVKD. The trim removed 4 bases at V and 2 bases at J, leaving 7 bases unmatched. The record originates from a study of patients and donors after allogeneic stem cell transplantation. TCRdb itself ran the RT-PCR reads through MiXCR, one entry per CDR3 protein. Among about a million distinct CDR3 sequences, more than 15% were seen once, and the ten largest hold roughly 6.4%. Sequenced material: blood, either unsorted or a sorted T cell fraction (not recorded which). This sequence originates from a human donor who was either an allogeneic HSCT recipient or a stem cell or donor lymphocyte infusion donor (not recorded which). It is not recorded whose cells these are; they may come from a transplant donor. The chain recombines TRBV24-1 with TRBJ2-4, with TRBD1 identical over 7 bases. CDR3 amino acids: CATSDNRQGSKNIQYF. CDR3 DNA sequence: TGTGCCACCAGTGACAATCGACAGGGCTCCAAAAACATTCAGTACTTC.